Each of the 9 T cell receptor beta chains below was sequenced from the same sample in a study of blood T cell repertoires in COVID-19. Only in-frame clones appear in the TCRdb table, and some are missing; sequencing was by immunoSEQ multiplex PCR. The table shows some 120,000 clones, with 55% to 75% occurring only once. The sample was peripheral blood. The origin of the receptors is a woman in her 70s with acute or convalescent COVID-19.

CDR3 sequence: CAISEEQGGNQPQHF. CDR3 nucleotides: TGTGCCATCAGTGAGGAACAGGGAGGCAATCAGCCCCAGCATTTT. The chain links TRBV10-3 to TRBJ1-5; tentative D call: TRBD1 (6 bases). V lost 2 bases to trimming and J lost 2 bases, with 10 bases between them. This CDR3 is 15 amino acids long. Germline values: CDR1 ENHRY, CDR2 SYGVKD.

This chain links TRBV4-3 with TRBJ1-5; D is ambiguous. The germline CDR1 and CDR2 sequences are LGHNA and YSLEER. With 1 base removed from V and 0 bases from J, the gap between germline ends came to 7 bases. The CDR3 has 15 residues. DNA for the CDR3: TGCGCCAGCAGCCAAGGAGTGATTAGCAATCAGCCCCAGCATTTT. It yields the protein CASSQGVISNQPQHF.

The rearrangement uses TRBV2 and TRBJ2-5; 9 positions agree with TRBD1. This CDR3 is 12 amino acids long. Germline lookup yields CDR1 SNHLY and CDR2 FYNNEI. The V segment lost 8 bases and the J segment 7 bases; nucleotides outside the gene matches: 5. The CDR3 nucleotides are TGTGCCAGCGCCGGGACAGGGCCGACCCAGTACTTC. Protein sequence: CASAGTGPTQYF.

The chain couples TRBV7-6 to TRBJ1-1; 7 bases agree with TRBD1. V was clipped by 6 bases and J by 5 bases; unmatched bases: 6. The CDR3 is 13 residues long. CDR1 is SGHVS and CDR2 is FNYEAQ in the germline V gene. The CDR3 region is CASREQGWTEAFF. For the CDR3, the DNA is TGTGCCAGCAGAGAACAGGGGTGGACTGAAGCTTTCTTT.

The CDR3 reads CASSLEAGAASSPLHF. The CDR3 region has the DNA TGTGCCAGCAGCTTAGAAGCGGGGGCGGCTAGTTCACCCCTCCACTTT. The genes are TRBV7-6 and TRBJ1-6; perhaps TRBD1 as D (6 bases). Looked up from germline, CDR1 is SGHVS and CDR2 is FNYEAQ. The V and J ends lost 1 base and 9 bases respectively, with 16 bases between them. The CDR3 is made up of 16 amino acids.

The V call is TRBV11-1, the J call TRBJ2-2, with 7 positions matching TRBD1. J lost 5 bases, V lost 3 bases, and 3 bases had no gene match. Per the germline V gene, CDR1 is SGHAT and CDR2 is FQDESV (reference sequence). The CDR3 has 14 residues. The CDR3 loop is CASSFYRGTGELFF. Written as DNA, the CDR3 is TGTGCCAGCAGCTTTTACAGGGGAACCGGGGAGCTGTTTTTT.

The V and J genes are TRBV6-6 and TRBJ1-1; 7 bases are a match to TRBD1. The CDR3 runs 15 residues. The J segment lost 10 bases and the V segment lost 4 bases, leaving 15 bases of the junction unmatched. Per the germline V gene, CDR1 is MNHNY and CDR2 is SVGAGI (reference sequence). The DNA of the CDR3 is TGTGCCAGCAGTTCTACAGGGGAGAGAACACTTGGAGCTTTCTTT. Its translation: CASSSTGERTLGAFF.

The chain carries TRBV6-1 and TRBJ2-3, with D tentatively TRBD2 (5 bases). The CDR3 is made up of 17 amino acids. V shed 7 bases and J shed 0 bases, with 20 bases lying between them. CDR1 MNHNS and CDR2 SASEGT come from the germline V gene. The CDR3 protein is CASTEGTTLSSTDTQYF. DNA of the CDR3: TGTGCCAGCACTGAGGGTACTACCCTATCAAGCACAGATACGCAGTATTTT.

This clone was seen just once. The gene calls are TRBV7-2 and TRBJ1-2; 10 bases fit TRBD1. The germline CDR1 and CDR2 sequences are SGHTA and FQGNSA. The CDR3 loop spans 15 amino acids. V lost 4 bases, J lost 2 bases, and 4 bases stayed unmatched. For the CDR3, the DNA is TGTGCCAGCAGCTCCGGGACAGGGGAAAACTATGGCTACACCTTC. Its translation: CASSSGTGENYGYTF.